This T cell receptor (beta chain) was sequenced during a study of OX40 agonist ivuxolimab in advanced cancers. About the study: Those enrolled were roughly 80% male, with a mean age of about 60 years and ages from about 20 to 85. Past anti-PD-1, anti-PD-L1 or anti-CTLA-4 therapy was accepted, and 30% to 50% had received some.

Overall study results and limits: At doses 0.1 to 3.0 mg/kg, CD4+ and CD8+ clones expanded.

This clone was recorded once. What it binds is not known. Here immunoSEQ multiplex PCR was the method, and the copy in TCRdb shows in-frame clones only, minus some. The table has about 47,000 clones, around 80% seen once. Trimming took 6 bases from V and 2 from J; bases not matched to a gene: 16. Germline V CDR1 and CDR2: SEHNR, FQNEAQ (reference sequence). The CDR3 is 18 residues long. Specimen: CD4+ or CD8+ T cells sorted from blood, collected in a trial of the OX40 agonist ivuxolimab. This clonotype was sampled from an adult with an advanced solid tumor such as melanoma, head and neck, liver or kidney cancer. The J gene is TRBJ1-3, the V gene TRBV7-9, with 7 bases fitting TRBD1. The DNA of the CDR3 is TGTGCCAGCAGTCCCCCCGGGGGGATTGACAGGGCTGGAAACACCATATATTTT. Translating it yields CASSPPGGIDRAGNTIYF.